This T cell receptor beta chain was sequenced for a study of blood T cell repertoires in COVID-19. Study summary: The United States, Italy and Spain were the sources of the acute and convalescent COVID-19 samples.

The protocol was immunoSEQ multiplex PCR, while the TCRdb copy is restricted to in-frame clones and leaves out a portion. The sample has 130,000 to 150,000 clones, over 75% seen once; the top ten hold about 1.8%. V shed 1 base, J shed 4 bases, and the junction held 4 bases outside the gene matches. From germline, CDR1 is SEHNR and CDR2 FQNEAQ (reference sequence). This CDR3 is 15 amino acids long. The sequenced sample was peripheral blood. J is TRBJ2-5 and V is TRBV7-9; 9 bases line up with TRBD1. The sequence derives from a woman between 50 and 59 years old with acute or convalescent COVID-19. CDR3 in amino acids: CASSLGDRGRETQYF. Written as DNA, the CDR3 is TGTGCCAGCAGCTTAGGTGACAGGGGGAGAGAGACCCAGTACTTC.